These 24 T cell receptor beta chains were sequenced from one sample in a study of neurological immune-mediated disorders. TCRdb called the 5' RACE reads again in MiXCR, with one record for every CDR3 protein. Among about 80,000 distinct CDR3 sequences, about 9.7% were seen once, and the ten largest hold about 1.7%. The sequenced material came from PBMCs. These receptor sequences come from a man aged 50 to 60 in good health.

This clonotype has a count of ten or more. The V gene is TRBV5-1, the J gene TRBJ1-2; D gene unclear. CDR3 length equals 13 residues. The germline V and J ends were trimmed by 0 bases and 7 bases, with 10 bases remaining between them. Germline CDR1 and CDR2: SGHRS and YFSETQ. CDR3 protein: CASSLAKGFGYTF. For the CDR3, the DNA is TGCGCCAGCAGCTTGGCCAAAGGGTTTGGCTACACCTTC.

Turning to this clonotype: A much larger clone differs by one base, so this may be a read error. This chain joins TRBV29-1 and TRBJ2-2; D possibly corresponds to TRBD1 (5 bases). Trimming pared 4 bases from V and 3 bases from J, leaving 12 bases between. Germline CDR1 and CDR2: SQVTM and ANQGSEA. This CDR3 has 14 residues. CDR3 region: CSVVTAYDTGELFF. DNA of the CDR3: TGCAGCGTTGTGACAGCCTATGACACCGGGGAGCTGTTTTTT.

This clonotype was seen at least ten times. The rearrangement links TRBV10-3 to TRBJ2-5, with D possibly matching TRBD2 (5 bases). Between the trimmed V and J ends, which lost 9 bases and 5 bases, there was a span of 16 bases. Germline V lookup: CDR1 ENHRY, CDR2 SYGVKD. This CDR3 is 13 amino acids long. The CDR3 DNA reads TGTGCCATTCAAGATTCAGGAGGCGAGACCCAGTACTTC. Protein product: CAIQDSGGETQYF.

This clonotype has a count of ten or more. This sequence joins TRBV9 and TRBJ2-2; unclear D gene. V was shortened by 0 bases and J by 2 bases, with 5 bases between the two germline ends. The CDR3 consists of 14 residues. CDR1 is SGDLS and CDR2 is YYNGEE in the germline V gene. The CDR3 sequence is CASSVGYNTGELFF. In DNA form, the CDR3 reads TGTGCCAGCAGCGTAGGCTACAACACCGGGGAGCTGTTTTTT. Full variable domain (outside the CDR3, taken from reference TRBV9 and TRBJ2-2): DSGVTQTPKHLITATGQRVTLRCSPRSGDLSVYWYQQSLDQGLQFLIQYYNGEERAKGNILERFSAQQFPDLHSELNLSSLELGDSALYFCASSVGYNTGELFFGEGSRLTVL.

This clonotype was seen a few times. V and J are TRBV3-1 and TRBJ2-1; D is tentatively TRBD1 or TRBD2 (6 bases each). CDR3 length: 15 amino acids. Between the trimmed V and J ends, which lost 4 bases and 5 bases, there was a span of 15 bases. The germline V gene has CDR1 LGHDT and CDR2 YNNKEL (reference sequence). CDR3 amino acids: CASSPRGSGNNEQFF. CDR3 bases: TGTGCCAGCAGCCCCAGGGGTAGCGGCAACAATGAGCAGTTCTTC.

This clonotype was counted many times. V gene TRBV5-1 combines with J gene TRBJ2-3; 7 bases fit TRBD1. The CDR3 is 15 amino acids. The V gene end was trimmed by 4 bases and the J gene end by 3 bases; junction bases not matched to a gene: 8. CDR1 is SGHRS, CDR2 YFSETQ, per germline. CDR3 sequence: CASSLTTGSTDTQYF. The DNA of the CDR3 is TGCGCCAGCAGCCTAACGACAGGGAGTACAGATACGCAGTATTTT.

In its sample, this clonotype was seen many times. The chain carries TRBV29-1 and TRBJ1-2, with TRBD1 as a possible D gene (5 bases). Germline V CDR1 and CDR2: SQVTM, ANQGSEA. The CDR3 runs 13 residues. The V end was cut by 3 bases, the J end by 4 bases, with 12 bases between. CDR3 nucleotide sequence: TGCAGCGTTGATTATCAGGGAGGCTATGGCTACACCTTC. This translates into CSVDYQGGYGYTF.

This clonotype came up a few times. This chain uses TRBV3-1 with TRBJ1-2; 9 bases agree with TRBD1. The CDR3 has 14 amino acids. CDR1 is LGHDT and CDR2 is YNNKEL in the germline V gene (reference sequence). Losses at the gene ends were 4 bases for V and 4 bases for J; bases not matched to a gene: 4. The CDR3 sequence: CASSPGTGRYGYTF. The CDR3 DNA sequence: TGTGCCAGCAGCCCCGGGACAGGGCGCTATGGCTACACCTTC.

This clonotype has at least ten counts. This CDR3 reads CASSLQGEGNQPQHF. The CDR3 bases are TGCGCCAGCAGCTTGCAGGGGGAAGGCAATCAGCCCCAGCATTTT. The chain joins TRBV5-1 to TRBJ1-5; TRBD1 agrees at 7 bases. CDR1 and CDR2 (germline): SGHRS, YFSETQ. This CDR3 spans 15 amino acids. Trimming took 1 base from V and 2 from J; bases not matched to a gene: 3.

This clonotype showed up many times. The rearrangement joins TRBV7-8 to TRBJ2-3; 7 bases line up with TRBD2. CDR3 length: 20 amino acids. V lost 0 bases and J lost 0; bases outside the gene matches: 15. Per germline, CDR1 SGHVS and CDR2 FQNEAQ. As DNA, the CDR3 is TGTGCCAGCAGCTTAGCGCCTTGGGCTAGCGGAAGGACTAGCACAGATACGCAGTATTTT. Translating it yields CASSLAPWASGRTSTDTQYF.

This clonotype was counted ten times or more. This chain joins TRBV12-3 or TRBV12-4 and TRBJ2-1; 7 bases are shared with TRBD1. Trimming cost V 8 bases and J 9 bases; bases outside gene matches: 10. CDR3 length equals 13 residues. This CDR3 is CASFKGAPVEQFF. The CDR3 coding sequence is TGTGCCAGCTTCAAGGGGGCGCCGGTTGAGCAGTTCTTC.

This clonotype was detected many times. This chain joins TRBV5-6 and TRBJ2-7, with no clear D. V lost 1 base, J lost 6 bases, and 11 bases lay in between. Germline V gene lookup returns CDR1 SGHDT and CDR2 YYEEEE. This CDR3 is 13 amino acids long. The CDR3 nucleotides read TGTGCCAGCAGCTTGCGGCGTCTGGGCGAGCAGTACTTC. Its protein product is CASSLRRLGEQYF.

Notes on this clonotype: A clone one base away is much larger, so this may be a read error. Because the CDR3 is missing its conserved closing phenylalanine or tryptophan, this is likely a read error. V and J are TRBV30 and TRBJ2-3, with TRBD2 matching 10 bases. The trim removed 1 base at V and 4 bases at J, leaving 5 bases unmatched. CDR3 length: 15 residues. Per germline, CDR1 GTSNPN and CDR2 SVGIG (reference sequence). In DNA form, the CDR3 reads TGTGCCTGGAGTGCACTAGCGGGGACGGCAGATACGCAGTATTAT. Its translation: CAWSALAGTADTQYY.

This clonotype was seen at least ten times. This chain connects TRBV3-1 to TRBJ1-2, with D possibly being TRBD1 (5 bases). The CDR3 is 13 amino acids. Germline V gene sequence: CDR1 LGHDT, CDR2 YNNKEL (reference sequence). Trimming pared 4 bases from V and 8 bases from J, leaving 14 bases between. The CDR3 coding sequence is TGTGCCAGCAGCCGTAGGACATCTTCGGGCTACACCTTC. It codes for CASSRRTSSGYTF.

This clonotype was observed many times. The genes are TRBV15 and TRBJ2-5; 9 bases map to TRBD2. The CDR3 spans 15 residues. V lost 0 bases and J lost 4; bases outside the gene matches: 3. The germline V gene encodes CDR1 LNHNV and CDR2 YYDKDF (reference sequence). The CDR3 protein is CATSRDQTSGETQYF. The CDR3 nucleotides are TGTGCCACCAGCAGAGATCAGACTAGCGGAGAGACCCAGTACTTC.

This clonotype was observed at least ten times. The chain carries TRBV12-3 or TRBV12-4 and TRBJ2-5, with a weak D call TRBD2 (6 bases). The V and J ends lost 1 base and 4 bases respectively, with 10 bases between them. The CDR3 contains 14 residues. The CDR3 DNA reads TGTGCCAGCAGTTTAGATCACGGGGGAGAGACCCAGTACTTC. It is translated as CASSLDHGGETQYF.

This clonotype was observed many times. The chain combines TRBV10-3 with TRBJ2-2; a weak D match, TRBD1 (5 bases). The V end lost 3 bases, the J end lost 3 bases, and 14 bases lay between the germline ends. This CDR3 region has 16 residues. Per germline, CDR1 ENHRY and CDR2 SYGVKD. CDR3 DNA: TGTGCCATCAGTGAACGAGACAGATGGGACACCGGGGAGCTGTTTTTT. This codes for CAISERDRWDTGELFF.

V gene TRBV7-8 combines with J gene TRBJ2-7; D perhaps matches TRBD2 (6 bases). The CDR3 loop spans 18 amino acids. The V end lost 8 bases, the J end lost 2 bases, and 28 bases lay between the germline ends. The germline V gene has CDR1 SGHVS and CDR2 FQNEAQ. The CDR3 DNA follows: TGTGCCAGCTGCCCCGTGAGGGCGGCGGGGCAGGGTCCCTACGAGCAGTACTTC. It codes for CASCPVRAAGQGPYEQYF.

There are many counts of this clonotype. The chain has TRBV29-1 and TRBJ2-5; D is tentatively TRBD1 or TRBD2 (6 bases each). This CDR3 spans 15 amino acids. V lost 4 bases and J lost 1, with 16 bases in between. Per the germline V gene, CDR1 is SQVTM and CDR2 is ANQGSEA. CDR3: CSVAGGRFIQETQYF. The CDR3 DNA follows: TGCAGCGTTGCTGGGGGGCGGTTCATCCAAGAGACCCAGTACTTC.

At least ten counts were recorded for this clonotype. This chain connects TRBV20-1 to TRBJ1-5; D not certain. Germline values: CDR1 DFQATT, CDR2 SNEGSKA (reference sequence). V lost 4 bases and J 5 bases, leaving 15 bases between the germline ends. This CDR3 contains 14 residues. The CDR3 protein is CSAKEAFGHQPQHF. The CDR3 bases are TGCAGTGCTAAAGAGGCCTTCGGGCATCAGCCCCAGCATTTT.

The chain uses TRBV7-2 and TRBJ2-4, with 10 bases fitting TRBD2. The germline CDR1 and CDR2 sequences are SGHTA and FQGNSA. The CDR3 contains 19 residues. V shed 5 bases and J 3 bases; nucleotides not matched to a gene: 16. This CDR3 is CASSPPGIAGGGVKNIQYF. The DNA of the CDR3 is TGTGCCAGCAGCCCGCCGGGAATAGCGGGAGGAGGGGTCAAAAACATTCAGTACTTC.

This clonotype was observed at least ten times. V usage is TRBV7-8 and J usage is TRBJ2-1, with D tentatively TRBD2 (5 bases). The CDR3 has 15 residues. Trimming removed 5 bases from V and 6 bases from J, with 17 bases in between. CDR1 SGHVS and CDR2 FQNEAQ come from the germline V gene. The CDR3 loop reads CASSGPPASFNEQFF. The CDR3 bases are TGTGCCAGCAGCGGCCCTCCGGCTAGCTTCAATGAGCAGTTCTTC.

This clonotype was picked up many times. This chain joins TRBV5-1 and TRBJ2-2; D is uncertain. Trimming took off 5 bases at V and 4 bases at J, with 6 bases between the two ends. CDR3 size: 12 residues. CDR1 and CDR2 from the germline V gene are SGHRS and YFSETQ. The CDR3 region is CASRGGTGELFF. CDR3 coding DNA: TGCGCCAGCAGGGGCGGCACCGGGGAGCTGTTTTTT.

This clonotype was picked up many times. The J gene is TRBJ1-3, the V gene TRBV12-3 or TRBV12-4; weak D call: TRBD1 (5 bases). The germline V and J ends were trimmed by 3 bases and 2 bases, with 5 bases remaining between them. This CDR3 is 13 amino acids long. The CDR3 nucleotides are TGTGCCAGCAGTTTGACAGCTGGAAACACCATATATTTT. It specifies CASSLTAGNTIYF.